This is a list of T cell receptor beta chains from one sample in a study of cytomegalovirus exposure and HLA in healthy donors. TCRdb's table, derived via immunoSEQ multiplex PCR, lists solely in-frame clones and lacks some. The table has under 150,000 clones, approximately 86% seen once; the top ten hold under 9%. Input material: PBMCs. These receptors came from a young man in good health and CMV-seropositive. The CDR3 runs from the conserved cysteine through the conserved F or W. Each record gives: J gene, D gene, clone size, V gene, CDR3 DNA, CDR3 protein. A D gene is named only where the DNA matches it firmly. Not all rows give a size; the values are once, few, many and, for expanded clones, a class.

TRBJ2-3,-,-,TRBV29-1,TGCAGCCTATGGAGTCCAGATACGCAGTATTTT,CSLWSPDTQYF
TRBJ2-7,-,-,TRBV11-1,TGTGCCAGCAGCTTAGGGGTCTGGGAAAGGCGGGCCGAGCAGTACTTC,CASSLGVWERRAEQYF
TRBJ1-2,TRBD1,-,TRBV5-1,TGCGCCAGCAGCTATCCGTGGGGGACAGGTGATTCTAACTATGGCTACACCTTC,CASSYPWGTGDSNYGYTF
TRBJ2-1,TRBD1,-,TRBV6-6,TGTGCCAGCAGTTACATAGGACAGGGGTACAATGAGCAGTTCTTC,CASSYIGQGYNEQFF
TRBJ1-4,-,-,TRBV5-6,TGTGCCAGCAGCTTGGGGGACTCGGGATCGGTGTTTTTT,CASSLGDSGSVFF
TRBJ2-7,TRBD2,-,TRBV6-6,TGTGCCAGCAGTTACCCGGCAGCGGGAGACGACGAGCAGTACTTC,CASSYPAAGDDEQYF
TRBJ2-7,TRBD1,-,TRBV29-1,TGCAGCGTGGGACAGGGATCCTACGAGCAGTACTTC,CSVGQGSYEQYF
TRBJ1-2,TRBD1,-,TRBV5-1,TGCGCCAGCAGCCCCGGACAGGGAAACTATGGCTACACCTTC,CASSPGQGNYGYTF
TRBJ1-6,-,-,TRBV5-1,TGCGCCAGCAGCACCCGGGACTACTATAATTCACCCCTCCACTTT,CASSTRDYYNSPLHF
TRBJ2-1,TRBD2,-,TRBV11-3,TGTGCCAGCAGCGCTGCGGGGGGCCCAAGTGAGCAGTTCTTC,CASSAAGGPSEQFF
TRBJ1-3,TRBD1,-,TRBV6-6,TGTGCCAGCAGTTACCGTTCGACAGGGGCTGGAAACACCATATATTTT,CASSYRSTGAGNTIYF
TRBJ2-5,TRBD2,-,TRBV29-1,TGCAGCGTTTCCTCGGGGGGAGAGACCCAGTACTTC,CSVSSGGETQYF
TRBJ2-7,TRBD2,-,TRBV5-1,TGCGCCAGCAGAACAGTGGGGACTAGCGGGGGGGCGCACGAGCAGTACTTC,CASRTVGTSGGAHEQYF
TRBJ1-2,TRBD1,-,TRBV10-3,TGTGCCATCAGTGAATGGACAGGGGTTGGGGATGGCTACACCTTC,CAISEWTGVGDGYTF
TRBJ2-7,TRBD1,few,TRBV27,TGTGCCAGCAGCCTAGGACAGGGAGTTTATTACGAGCAGTACTTC,CASSLGQGVYYEQYF
TRBJ1-2,TRBD1,once,TRBV11-3,TGTGCCAGCAGCCCACAGACAGGGGGAGATGGCTACACCTTC,CASSPQTGGDGYTF
TRBJ2-1,-,-,TRBV5-1,TGCGCCAGCAGCCTCTGGGAGGATGAGCAGTTCTTC,CASSLWEDEQFF
TRBJ1-2,-,-,TRBV6-5,TGTGCCAGCTCCCGTCGGGGTTATGGCTACACCTTC,CASSRRGYGYTF
TRBJ2-7,-,-,TRBV11-3,TGTGCCAGCAGCTTGGATGGGCCTCACGAGCAGTACTTC,CASSLDGPHEQYF
TRBJ2-7,TRBD1,-,TRBV6-5,TGTGCCAGCACCCCAGTGGCAGGGGGAGCTTACGAGCAGTACTTC,CASTPVAGGAYEQYF
TRBJ2-3,TRBD2,-,TRBV5-1,TGCGCCAGCAGCCCTGGAACTAGCGGACATGAAGATACGCAGTATTTT,CASSPGTSGHEDTQYF
TRBJ2-1,TRBD2,-,TRBV10-3,TGTGCCAGCCGGGGGGGCGGGGATGAGCAGTTCTTC,CASRGGGDEQFF
TRBJ2-3,-,-,TRBV7-8,TGTGCCAGCAGCTTGATCCGGGACTTATACACAGATACGCAGTATTTT,CASSLIRDLYTDTQYF
TRBJ2-3,-,-,TRBV9,TGTGCCAGCAGCGTAGCCACAGGTATGCAGTATTTT,CASSVATGMQYF
TRBJ2-1,TRBD2,-,TRBV4-1,TGCGCCAGCAGCCATCGCCTAGCGGGAGGGCCATCGGACGAGCAGTTCTTC,CASSHRLAGGPSDEQFF
TRBJ1-2,-,-,TRBV15,TGTGCCACCAGCAGAGATCCCGTCTCCCCCGTCGAGGGCTACACCTTC,CATSRDPVSPVEGYTF
TRBJ2-2,-,-,TRBV27,TGTGCCAGCAAAATGTCCGGGACCGGGGAGCTGTTTTTT,CASKMSGTGELFF
TRBJ1-1,TRBD1,once,TRBV7-9,TGTGCCAGCAGTAAACAGGGGGCTTTGTACACTGAAGCTTTCTTT,CASSKQGALYTEAFF
TRBJ2-1,-,-,TRBV7-6,TGTGCCAGCAGCGTTAGGGGGGGCGATGAGCAGTTCTTC,CASSVRGGDEQFF
TRBJ2-6,TRBD1,once,TRBV7-9,TGTGCCAGCAGCACAGGACAGGGGGCTACTGGGGCCAACGTCCTGACTTTC,CASSTGQGATGANVLTF
TRBJ1-2,TRBD1,-,TRBV5-5,TGTGCCAGCAGCTTACGACAGGGTGGGGGCCCAACAGGGTCCAACTATGGCTACACCTTC,CASSLRQGGGPTGSNYGYTF
TRBJ2-1,TRBD2,once,TRBV6-5,TGTGCCAGCAGCCGCGGGGGGAACACTAACAATGAGCAGTTCTTC,CASSRGGNTNNEQFF
TRBJ2-2,TRBD2,once,TRBV9,TGTGCCAGCACCCTCTCGGGAGGCGGCACCGGGGAGCTGTTTTTT,CASTLSGGGTGELFF
TRBJ2-3,TRBD1,once,TRBV5-4,TGTGCCAGCAGCCAGGGACAGGGGTCAGATACGCAGTATTTT,CASSQGQGSDTQYF
TRBJ2-3,-,-,TRBV5-1,TGCGCCAGCAGCACCGGGGGCACAGATACGCAGTATTTT,CASSTGGTDTQYF